This entry describes one T cell receptor beta chain. Its matching antigen is unknown. PCR amplification relied on 60 Vbeta primers (plus 13 Jbeta primers). Repertoires were generated with immunoSEQ multiplex PCR, while TCRdb's copy carries only in-frame clones and drops some. The sample has some 150,000 clones; 70% to 80% are singletons. This entry belongs to a study of cytomegalovirus exposure and HLA in healthy donors. General observations from the study: Presence/absence analyses treated sequencing depth as roughly uniform across donors.

The sequence was collected from a woman in her forties or fifties in good health and CMV-seronegative. Material: PBMCs.

The CDR3, as DNA: TGCGCCAGCAGCCAAGGGGACTCGGAAGAGACCCAGTACTTC. This gives the protein CASSQGDSEETQYF. The rearrangement uses TRBV4-1 and TRBJ2-5; tentatively, D is TRBD2 (6 bases). Germline CDR1 is MGHRA and CDR2 is YSYEKL. The V gene lost 1 base and the J gene lost 3 bases, with 9 bases spanning the gap. The CDR3 consists of 14 residues.